The next 25 T cell receptor beta chains were all read from a single sample in a study of blood T cell repertoires in COVID-19. Profiling relied on immunoSEQ multiplex PCR, and the TCRdb table lists in-frame clones only, not all of them. Among about 250,000 clones listed, nearly 90% were seen once. Sequenced material: peripheral blood. These receptors all come from a man between 18 and 35 years old with active or convalescent COVID-19.

The gene calls are TRBV5-5 and TRBJ2-7; D uncertain. The CDR3 length is 16 residues. V was cut by 0 bases and J by 3 bases, with 16 bases left in between. Germline CDR1 SGHKS, CDR2 YYEKEE (reference sequence). CDR3 residues: CASSLGRSTILYEQYF. CDR3 sequence (DNA): TGTGCCAGCAGCTTGGGGCGGAGCACCATCCTCTACGAGCAGTACTTC.

The V call is TRBV19, the J call TRBJ1-3; maybe TRBD1 (6 bases). CDR1 is LNHDA and CDR2 is SQIVND in the germline V gene (reference sequence). This CDR3 has 15 amino acids. V was pared by 10 bases and J by 4 bases, with 20 bases between. The CDR3 spells CATAGFTGTGNTIYF. CDR3 in DNA: TGTGCCACTGCCGGATTTACAGGGACCGGAAACACCATATATTTT.

The chain recombines TRBV18 with TRBJ2-2, with D perhaps TRBD1 (6 bases). Germline CDR1 reads KGHSH; CDR2 reads LQKENI. The CDR3 contains 17 residues. V was shortened by 3 bases and J by 0 bases, with 14 bases between the two germline ends. The CDR3 sequence is CASSPSNRDSNTGELFF. CDR3 bases: TGTGCCAGCTCACCCTCCAACAGGGATTCGAACACCGGGGAGCTGTTTTTT.

The CDR3 DNA reads as TGTGCCAGCAGCCCTCGTCCGACAGGCGTGGGGTATGAAGCTTTCTTT. This translates into CASSPRPTGVGYEAFF. V is TRBV7-8 and J is TRBJ1-1; D may be TRBD1 (6 bases). The CDR3 sequence is 16 residues long. Germline loops: CDR1 SGHVS, CDR2 FQNEAQ. V lost 5 bases, J lost 7 bases, and 23 bases lay in between. Together with reference TRBV7-8 and TRBJ1-1, the CDR3 gives the full variable domain: GAGVSQSPRYKVAKRGQDVALRCDPISGHVSLFWYQQALGQGPEFLTYFQNEAQLDKSGLPSDRFFAERPEGSVSTLKIQRTQQEDSAVYLCASSPRPTGVGYEAFFGQGTRLTVV.

The J gene is TRBJ2-5, the V gene TRBV4-3; 8 bases fit TRBD2. The CDR3 consists of 16 residues. Germline CDR1 is LGHNA and CDR2 is YSLEER. Trimming cost V 2 bases and J 2 bases; bases outside gene matches: 7. CDR3 amino acids: CASSQHTRGGQETQYF. DNA for the CDR3: TGCGCCAGCAGCCAACACACCCGGGGGGGGCAAGAGACCCAGTACTTC.

The rearrangement uses TRBV15 and TRBJ2-1, with 7 bases matching TRBD2. This CDR3 has 13 amino acids. The V gene's germline CDR1 is LNHNV and CDR2 YYDKDF (reference sequence). The J segment lost 8 bases and the V segment lost 3 bases, leaving 4 bases of the junction unmatched. The DNA for the CDR3 is TGTGCCACCAGCAGGCGGGGGTCGGATGAGCAGTTCTTC. It is translated as CATSRRGSDEQFF.

CDR3 region: CASRDKNYGYTF. As DNA, the CDR3 is TGTGCCAGCAGGGACAAGAACTATGGCTACACCTTC. V and J are TRBV2 and TRBJ1-2, with D maybe TRBD1 (5 bases). V lost 6 bases to trimming and J lost 2 bases, with 7 bases between them. The CDR3 totals 12 residues. CDR1 and CDR2 (germline): SNHLY, FYNNEI.

This clone was counted once. The chain carries TRBV5-1 and TRBJ1-5; 8 nucleotides align to TRBD1. Germline V gene data show CDR1 as SGHRS and CDR2 as YFSETQ. The ends lost 4 bases at V and 5 bases at J; junction bases unmatched: 5. CDR3 length: 14 residues. CDR3 sequence (DNA): TGCGCCAGCAGCCTAGGACAGGGTGATCAGCCCCAGCATTTT. Protein sequence: CASSLGQGDQPQHF.

The chain employs TRBV9 and TRBJ1-4, with D perhaps TRBD1 (6 bases). The CDR3 extends over 16 amino acids. Germline CDR1 is SGDLS and CDR2 is YYNGEE. Trimming removed 4 bases from V and 6 bases from J, with 19 bases in between. CDR3 amino acids: CASSLDSGGRDEKLFF. The DNA of the CDR3 is TGTGCCAGCAGCCTGGACTCCGGGGGGCGCGATGAAAAACTGTTTTTT. Combining the CDR3 with reference TRBV9 and TRBJ1-4 gives the whole variable domain DSGVTQTPKHLITATGQRVTLRCSPRSGDLSVYWYQQSLDQGLQFLIQYYNGEERAKGNILERFSAQQFPDLHSELNLSSLELGDSALYFCASSLDSGGRDEKLFFGSGTQLSVL.

Written as DNA, the CDR3 is TGTGCCACTCGCCAGGGACAGGAGCAAGAGACCCAGTACTTC. It yields the protein CATRQGQEQETQYF. V is TRBV19 and J is TRBJ2-5; 8 bases are a match to TRBD1. The CDR3 sequence is 14 residues long. Germline assignment: CDR1 LNHDA and CDR2 SQIVND (reference sequence). Trimming removed 10 bases from V and 2 bases from J; junction bases left unmatched: 9.

The J gene is TRBJ2-1, the V gene TRBV7-8; 9 positions agree with TRBD2. Germline V lookup: CDR1 SGHVS, CDR2 FQNEAQ. The CDR3 consists of 15 residues. Trimming at V came to 1 base and at J to 9 bases, leaving 7 bases not matched to a gene. DNA of the CDR3: TGTGCCAGCAGCTTAGTCGGCGGGGGGGGAGGTGAGCAGTTCTTC. Translation: CASSLVGGGGGEQFF.

The V and J genes are TRBV6-6 and TRBJ1-2; 7 positions agree with TRBD1. V trimming: 4 bases; J trimming: 4 bases; junction bases outside the gene matches: 6. Germline lookup yields CDR1 MNHNY and CDR2 SVGAGI (reference sequence). This CDR3 has 14 residues. The CDR3 coding sequence is TGTGCCAGCAGTTCGCGCAGGGGGAGCTATGGCTACACCTTC. This translates into CASSSRRGSYGYTF.

This chain connects TRBV29-1 to TRBJ1-2; maybe TRBD1 (6 bases). V lost 6 bases and J 3 bases, leaving 14 bases between the germline ends. Germline CDR1 reads SQVTM; CDR2 reads ANQGSEA. The CDR3 length is 13 residues. Here the CDR3 DNA reads TGCAGCGTCGGTATGGACAGATACTATGGCTACACCTTC. Its protein product is CSVGMDRYYGYTF. The full variable domain, in which reference TRBV29-1 and TRBJ1-2 provide the parts outside the CDR3, is SAVISQKPSRDICQRGTSLTIQCQVDSQVTMMFWYRQQPGQSLTLIATANQGSEATYESGFVIDKFPISRPNLTFSTLTVSNMSPEDSSIYLCSVGMDRYYGYTFGSGTRLTVV.

The V gene is TRBV24-1, the J gene TRBJ2-3, with D maybe TRBD1 (6 bases). V was trimmed by 0 bases and J by 0 bases, leaving 12 bases between them. CDR1 is KGHDR and CDR2 is SFDVKD in the germline V gene. The CDR3 has 17 residues. This CDR3 is CATSDLDRDISTDTQYF. The CDR3 DNA reads as TGTGCCACCAGTGATTTGGACCGGGACATAAGCACAGATACGCAGTATTTT.

The table lists this clone with many counts. The V gene is TRBV5-1, the J gene TRBJ2-1, with 10 bases fitting TRBD2. This CDR3 contains 18 residues. CDR1 is SGHRS and CDR2 is YFSETQ in the germline V gene. V was clipped by 0 bases and J by 1 base; unmatched bases: 7. The CDR3 region is CASSLGAGGSTSYNEQFF. The DNA for the CDR3 is TGCGCCAGCAGCTTGGGAGCGGGAGGGTCTACTTCCTACAATGAGCAGTTCTTC.

This clone is a singleton in its sample. V gene TRBV19 combines with J gene TRBJ2-2; 12 nucleotides line up with TRBD2. The CDR3 has 17 amino acids. V trimming: 5 bases; J trimming: 7 bases; junction bases outside the gene matches: 11. CDR1 is LNHDA and CDR2 is SQIVND in the germline V gene (reference sequence). The CDR3: CASSLGLAGLPYGELFF. The CDR3 coding sequence is TGTGCCAGTAGTCTGGGACTAGCGGGCTTACCCTACGGGGAGCTGTTTTTT.

This clone was seen only once. The chain carries TRBV7-2 and TRBJ2-7; 10 bases fit TRBD2. Per the germline V gene, CDR1 is SGHTA and CDR2 is FQGNSA. CDR3 size: 16 residues. Unmatched junction bases numbered 6, after V lost 1 base and J lost 3 bases. In DNA form, the CDR3 reads TGTGCCAGCAGCTTAGGCCCTAGCGGGAGAAACTACGAGCAGTACTTC. Its translation is CASSLGPSGRNYEQYF.

The V call is TRBV6-1, the J call TRBJ1-2; the D gene is possibly TRBD1 (5 bases). The CDR3 loop spans 11 amino acids. V lost 3 bases, J lost 7 bases, and 6 bases lay in between. The germline CDR1 and CDR2 sequences are MNHNS and SASEGT. The CDR3 DNA sequence: TGTGCCAGCAGTGAGGGGCGTGGCTACACCTTC. Encoded protein: CASSEGRGYTF.

The CDR3 protein is CASSSDSTYEQYF. CDR3 nucleotides: TGTGCCAGCAGTTCCGACAGCACCTACGAGCAGTACTTC. V is TRBV12-3 or TRBV12-4 and J is TRBJ2-7; D possibly corresponds to TRBD1 (5 bases). The V gene lost 4 bases and the J gene lost 2 bases, with 9 bases spanning the gap. The CDR3 sequence is 13 residues long.

This clone was detected only a few times. The chain carries TRBV7-9 and TRBJ1-2; D is unresolved. Germline V gene sequence: CDR1 SEHNR, CDR2 FQNEAQ (reference sequence). The CDR3 contains 14 residues. V was cut by 2 bases and J by 6 bases, with 13 bases left in between. The CDR3 nucleotides are TGTGCCAGCAGCTTAAATACTTTCGTTAATGGCTACACCTTC. Its protein product is CASSLNTFVNGYTF. Full variable domain (remainder filled in from reference TRBV7-9 and TRBJ1-2): DTGVSQNPRHKITKRGQNVTFRCDPISEHNRLYWYRQTLGQGPEFLTYFQNEAQLEKSRLLSDRFSAERPKGSFSTLEIQRTEQGDSAMYLCASSLNTFVNGYTFGSGTRLTVV.

The J gene is TRBJ1-2, the V gene TRBV6-5, with 9 bases aligning to TRBD1. The CDR3 runs to 14 residues. The V and J ends lost 8 bases and 4 bases, in that order; junction bases with no gene match: 8. In germline, CDR1 is MNHEY, CDR2 SVGAGI. CDR3 bases: TGTGCCAGCGGCGGACAGGGGCGTTTCTATGGCTACACCTTC. Translating it yields CASGGQGRFYGYTF.

The chain carries TRBV28 and TRBJ2-5; 9 bases align to TRBD2. CDR3 length: 14 residues. The trim removed 3 bases at V and 1 base at J, leaving 0 bases unmatched. Germline lookup yields CDR1 MDHEN and CDR2 SYDVKM. The CDR3 sequence: CASSLGLAQETQYF. As DNA, the CDR3 is TGTGCCAGCAGTTTGGGACTAGCCCAAGAGACCCAGTACTTC.

In DNA form, the CDR3 reads TGTGCCAGCAGCTTAGTCCGGGGGACCGGGGAGCTGTTTTTT. It codes for CASSLVRGTGELFF. The V call is TRBV7-8, the J call TRBJ2-2; possible D gene TRBD2, 6 bases. V lost 1 base to trimming and J lost 5 bases, with 8 bases between them. This CDR3 comprises 14 residues. Germline values: CDR1 SGHVS, CDR2 FQNEAQ.

This clone was detected only a few times. This rearrangement joins TRBV4-2 to TRBJ2-2; D gene unclear. Trimming removed 0 bases at V and 3 bases at J, with 11 bases between. Germline values: CDR1 LGHNA, CDR2 YNFKEQ. CDR3 length: 16 amino acids. CDR3 amino acids: CASSQEGSLYTGELFF. CDR3 nucleotides: TGTGCCAGCAGCCAAGAAGGTAGCTTATACACCGGGGAGCTGTTTTTT.

The genes are TRBV10-3 and TRBJ1-3; no clear D gene. Germline V gene data show CDR1 as ENHRY and CDR2 as SYGVKD. The CDR3 is 16 residues long. V was trimmed by 0 bases and J by 0 bases, leaving 9 bases between them. As DNA, the CDR3 is TGTGCCATCAGTGAGTCCCCGCGGAACTCTGGAAACACCATATATTTT. Translation gives CAISESPRNSGNTIYF.